Detailed here is one T cell receptor beta chain. The target antigen is unknown. This table comes from immunoSEQ multiplex PCR, and its TCRdb copy is limited to in-frame clones, with some not included. The data show roughly 110,000 clones, with about 89% seen just once and 6.2% held by the top ten. The sample originates from a study of T cell responses to AZD1222 COVID-19 vaccine. Study-wide findings and caveats: No repertoire was sampled before or during the peak T cell response, only after it. Baseline seropositives among AZD1222 recipients totaled only five to seven. Donors were largely white British and mainly female; clonal diversity was possibly underestimated. Variant regions that are unmutated are reportedly the target of nearly half of spike-specific TCRs.

The CDR3 is 13 residues long. Germline CDR1 is SGHVS and CDR2 is FNYEAQ. The germline V and J ends were trimmed by 4 bases and 2 bases, with 8 bases remaining between them. The chain is built from TRBV7-6 and TRBJ1-2, with TRBD1 as a possible D gene (5 bases). The TCR was taken from an adult who received the AZD1222 COVID-19 vaccine. This specimen was peripheral blood, taken 28 days after the second AZD1222 dose. This chain's CDR3 is CASSWDGNYGYTF. DNA of the CDR3: TGTGCCAGCAGCTGGGACGGCAACTATGGCTACACCTTC.